The next 13 T cell receptor beta chains were all read from a single sample in a study of blood T cell repertoires in COVID-19. The repertoire was sequenced with immunoSEQ multiplex PCR; TCRdb's copy has only in-frame clones and lacks some. The sample shows over 120,000 clones, about 82% of them seen only once. Sequenced material: peripheral blood. The receptors here all came from an elderly woman with active or convalescent COVID-19.

The V and J genes are TRBV5-8 and TRBJ2-3; D is perhaps TRBD1 (5 bases). CDR1 is SGHTS, CDR2 YDEGEE, per germline. The ends were cut back, 4 bases at V and 2 bases at J, with 23 bases in the middle. This CDR3 is built from 18 residues. The CDR3 region is CASSPVLNRKHATDTQYF. The DNA for the CDR3 is TGTGCCAGCAGCCCGGTCCTAAACAGGAAGCATGCCACAGATACGCAGTATTTT.

The chain joins TRBV10-1 to TRBJ1-1; TRBD1 aligns across 8 bases. The germline V gene encodes CDR1 WNHNN and CDR2 SYGVQD (reference sequence). The V gene end was trimmed by 6 bases and the J gene end by 4 bases; junction bases not matched to a gene: 4. This CDR3 contains 13 residues. In nucleotides, the CDR3 is TGCGCCAGCAGACGGACAGGGAGCACTGAAGCTTTCTTT. It specifies CASRRTGSTEAFF.

The chain joins TRBV5-1 to TRBJ2-1; 7 nucleotides line up with TRBD2. There are 14 residues in the CDR3. The ends lost 4 bases at V and 5 bases at J; junction bases unmatched: 6. From germline, CDR1 is SGHRS and CDR2 YFSETQ. The CDR3 reads CASSHLAGDNEQFF. CDR3 sequence (DNA): TGCGCCAGCAGCCACTTGGCGGGGGACAATGAGCAGTTCTTC.

This clone was found a few times. The rearrangement joins TRBV15 to TRBJ1-5, with TRBD1 identical over 11 bases. This CDR3 comprises 15 residues. J was trimmed by 9 bases and V by 3 bases; bases with no gene match: 7. Per germline, CDR1 LNHNV and CDR2 YYDKDF (reference sequence). Here the CDR3 DNA reads TGTGCCACCAGCAGGGACAGGGGGCCGGGGAGGCCCCAGCATTTT. This sequence encodes CATSRDRGPGRPQHF.

This sequence joins TRBV7-8 and TRBJ2-3; D remains ambiguous. Germline CDR1 is SGHVS and CDR2 is FQNEAQ. V dropped 2 bases and J dropped 0 bases, with 6 bases sitting between them. This CDR3 contains 14 residues. CDR3 DNA: TGTGCCAGCAGCTTACTTCAGAGCACAGATACGCAGTATTTT. It yields the protein CASSLLQSTDTQYF.

The rearrangement joins TRBV4-3 to TRBJ1-2, with TRBD1 matching over 7 bases. Per the germline V gene, CDR1 is LGHNA and CDR2 is YSLEER. The trim removed 4 bases at V and 4 bases at J, leaving 15 bases unmatched. The CDR3 contains 17 residues. CDR3 DNA: TGCGCCAGCAGCCCATATATCGGATCCGGGACAGTCTATGGCTACACCTTC. Residues: CASSPYIGSGTVYGYTF.

The rearrangement uses TRBV7-9 and TRBJ2-7; 8 bases are a match to TRBD1. J gave up 0 bases and V 7 bases, and 5 bases lay outside the gene matches. In germline, CDR1 is SEHNR, CDR2 FQNEAQ (reference sequence). The CDR3 sequence is 14 residues long. DNA for the CDR3: TGTGCCAGCAAGGGGGGACAGGACTCCTACGAGCAGTACTTC. Translating gives CASKGGQDSYEQYF.

The gene calls are TRBV5-8 and TRBJ1-4; D might be TRBD1 (5 bases). The ends were cut back, 2 bases at V and 11 bases at J, with 10 bases in the middle. Germline-derived CDR1 and CDR2 are SGHTS and YDEGEE. This CDR3 is 12 amino acids long. The DNA for the CDR3 is TGTGCCAGCAGCTTTTCAGGGTTTAAACTGTTTTTT. As protein: CASSFSGFKLFF.

This clone was counted between two and nine times. The chain links TRBV19 to TRBJ1-5; 7 nucleotides align to TRBD1. Germline values: CDR1 LNHDA, CDR2 SQIVND (reference sequence). This CDR3 spans 16 amino acids. V trimming: 4 bases; J trimming: 1 base; junction bases outside the gene matches: 7. The CDR3 spells CASSSRQGRSNQPQHF. The CDR3 DNA reads as TGTGCCAGTAGTAGCCGACAGGGTCGGAGCAATCAGCCCCAGCATTTT.

The CDR3 DNA is TGCGCCAGCAGCTCCTCTTATGCGCCCTCCTACAATGAGCAGTTCTTC. Translating it yields CASSSSYAPSYNEQFF. The chain has TRBV5-1 and TRBJ2-1, with D hard to call. This CDR3 has 16 amino acids. Per germline, CDR1 SGHRS and CDR2 YFSETQ. V dropped 3 bases and J dropped 0 bases, with 13 bases sitting between them.

The chain couples TRBV13 to TRBJ1-6; tentatively, D is TRBD1 (5 bases). V was shortened by 7 bases and J by 15 bases, with 22 bases between the two germline ends. CDR1 is PRHDT and CDR2 is FYEKMQ in the germline V gene (reference sequence). CDR3 length: 14 amino acids. CDR3: CASTTGAGRSDLHF. The CDR3 DNA reads TGTGCCAGCACCACCGGGGCGGGGAGATCGGACCTCCACTTT.

The chain uses TRBV24-1 and TRBJ1-5; 10 bases agree with TRBD1. With V trimmed by 0 bases and J by 5 bases, 9 bases remained unmatched. This CDR3 has 18 amino acids. The germline CDR1 and CDR2 sequences are KGHDR and SFDVKD. CDR3 protein: CATSDLLSWDRGHQPQHF. The DNA for the CDR3 is TGTGCCACCAGTGATTTGCTTAGTTGGGACAGGGGTCATCAGCCCCAGCATTTT.

The genes are TRBV15 and TRBJ2-7, with D possibly being TRBD2 (6 bases). The CDR3 totals 13 residues. V was pared by 9 bases and J by 5 bases, with 17 bases between. Per germline, CDR1 LNHNV and CDR2 YYDKDF (reference sequence). CDR3 coding DNA: TGTGCCACTGGGGGGTCTTTATCGAACGAGCAGTACTTC. It specifies CATGGSLSNEQYF. Filled out from reference TRBV15 and TRBJ2-7, the complete variable domain reads DAMVIQNPRYQVTQFGKPVTLSCSQTLNHNVMYWYQQKSSQAPKLLFHYYDKDFNNEADTPDNFQSRRPNTSFCFLDIRSPGLGDTAMYLCATGGSLSNEQYFGPGTRLTVT.